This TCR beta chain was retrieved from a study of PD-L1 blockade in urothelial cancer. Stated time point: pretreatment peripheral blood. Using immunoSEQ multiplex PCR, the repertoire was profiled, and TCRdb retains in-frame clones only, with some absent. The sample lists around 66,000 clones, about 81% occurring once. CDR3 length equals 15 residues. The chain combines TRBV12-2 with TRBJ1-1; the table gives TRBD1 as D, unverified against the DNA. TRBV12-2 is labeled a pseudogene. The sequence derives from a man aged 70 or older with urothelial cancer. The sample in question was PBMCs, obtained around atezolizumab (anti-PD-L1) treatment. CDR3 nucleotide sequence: TGTGCAAGTCGCTTCACCCGGGACAGGGGATTTGAAGCTTTCTTT. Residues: CASRFTRDRGFEAFF.